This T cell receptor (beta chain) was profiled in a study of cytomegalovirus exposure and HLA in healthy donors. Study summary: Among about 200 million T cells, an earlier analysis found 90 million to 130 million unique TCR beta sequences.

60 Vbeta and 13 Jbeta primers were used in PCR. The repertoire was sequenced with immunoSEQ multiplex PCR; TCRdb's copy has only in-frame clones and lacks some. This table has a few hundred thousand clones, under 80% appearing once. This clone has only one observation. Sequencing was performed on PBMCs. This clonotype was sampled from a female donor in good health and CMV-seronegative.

This CDR3 is CATSPGGRSTDTQYF. The CDR3 region has the DNA TGTGCCACCAGCCCGGGGGGGCGTAGCACAGATACGCAGTATTTT. V gene TRBV15 combines with J gene TRBJ2-3; the match to TRBD2 covers 8 bases. Per germline, CDR1 LNHNV and CDR2 YYDKDF (reference sequence). V was pared by 5 bases and J by 0 bases, with 4 bases of the junction left unmatched. This CDR3 region has 15 residues. Supplemented by reference TRBV15 and TRBJ2-3, the full variable domain reads DAMVIQNPRYQVTQFGKPVTLSCSQTLNHNVMYWYQQKSSQAPKLLFHYYDKDFNNEADTPDNFQSRRPNTSFCFLDIRSPGLGDTAMYLCATSPGGRSTDTQYFGPGTRLTVL.